This T cell receptor beta chain is drawn from a study of neoadjuvant nivolumab and ipilimumab in lung cancer. Turning to the study itself: Nivolumab 3 mg/kg was given days 1, 15 and 29, plus ipilimumab 1 mg/kg day 1 in combination.

Study-wide results and caveats: Only a small number of samples underwent TCR sequencing.

The protocol was immunoSEQ multiplex PCR, while the TCRdb copy is restricted to in-frame clones and leaves out a portion. Of some 43,000 clones listed, about 89% are singletons. Concerning this clone: Antigen: not known.

V dropped 4 bases and J dropped 0; count of bases not matched to a gene: 5. The CDR3 totals 15 residues. CDR1 is SGHRS and CDR2 is YFSETQ in the germline V gene. The chain has TRBV5-1 and TRBJ2-5; TRBD1 agrees at 8 bases. The specimen was blood, collected before neoadjuvant nivolumab, alone or with ipilimumab. This TCR was recovered from an adult with non-small cell lung cancer. Some clones in this sample may be carry-over from other donors' samples. The CDR3 coding sequence is TGCGCCAGCAGCGCCCTACAGGGGGACCAAGAGACCCAGTACTTC. It translates to CASSALQGDQETQYF.